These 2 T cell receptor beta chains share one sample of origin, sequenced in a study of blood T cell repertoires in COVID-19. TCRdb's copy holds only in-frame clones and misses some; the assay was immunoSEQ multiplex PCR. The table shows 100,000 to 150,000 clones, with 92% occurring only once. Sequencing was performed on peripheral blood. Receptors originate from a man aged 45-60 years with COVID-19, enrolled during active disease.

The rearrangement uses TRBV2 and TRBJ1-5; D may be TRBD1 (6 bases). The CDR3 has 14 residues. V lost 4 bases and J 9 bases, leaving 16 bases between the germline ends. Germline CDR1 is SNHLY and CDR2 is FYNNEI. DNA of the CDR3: TGTGCCAGCAGTGGGACAGTTCGTCAGCCGCCCCAGCATTTT. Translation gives CASSGTVRQPPQHF.

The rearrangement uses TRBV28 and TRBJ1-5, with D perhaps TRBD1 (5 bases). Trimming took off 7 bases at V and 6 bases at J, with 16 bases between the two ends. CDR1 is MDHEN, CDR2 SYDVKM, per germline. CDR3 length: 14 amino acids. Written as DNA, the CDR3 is TGTGCCAGCAATACCGGGGGACGAGGTCAGCCCCAGCATTTT. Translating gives CASNTGGRGQPQHF.